The present entry profiles one T cell receptor beta chain with its context. The data are from a study of blood T cells in healthy people across ages. Sample-barcoded 5' priming and a J-beta primer mix drove a second PCR of 7 to 11 cycles. Each CDR3 protein is one row after TCRdb ran MiXCR on the 5' RACE reads. This repertoire shows 550,000 to 750,000 distinct CDR3 sequences, around a fifth found once; its top ten account for approximately 3.7%. This CDR3 is built from 15 residues. The germline V gene encodes CDR1 SNHLY and CDR2 FYNNEI. The germline V and J ends were trimmed by 8 bases and 4 bases, with 20 bases remaining between them.

The chain links TRBV2 to TRBJ2-5; perhaps TRBD2 as D (5 bases). Sequenced input: blood. The clonotype originates from an older man in good health. The CDR3 loop reads CASGEVAKGGETQYF. The CDR3 DNA reads as TGTGCCAGCGGAGAAGTAGCGAAAGGTGGAGAGACCCAGTACTTC.